These 24 T cell receptor beta chains were sequenced from one sample in a study of PD-1 blockade in classical Hodgkin lymphoma. Patients all relapsed after autologous stem cell transplantation, and there was variation in brentuximab vedotin exposure. The assay was immunoSEQ multiplex PCR, and TCRdb's table has in-frame clones only and misses some. Of roughly 30,000 clones listed, approximately 70% are singletons. The sample was peripheral blood mononuclear cells (PBMCs), taken before the second cycle of nivolumab. Receptors originate from a human donor with classical Hodgkin lymphoma.

This clone showed up just once. The chain recombines TRBV19 with TRBJ2-7, with TRBD1 matching 7 bases. The CDR3 is 13 amino acids. With V trimmed by 5 bases and J by 6 bases, 7 bases remained unmatched. Germline CDR1 and CDR2: LNHDA and SQIVND (reference sequence). CDR3 DNA sequence: TGTGCCAGTAGTCTAAGACAGGGCTCCGAGCAGTACGTC. This sequence encodes CASSLRQGSEQYV.

The J gene is TRBJ1-2, the V gene TRBV7-3; TRBD1 aligns across 7 bases. This CDR3 spans 13 amino acids. J lost 6 bases, V lost 5 bases, and 6 bases had no gene match. CDR1 is SGHTA and CDR2 is FQGTGA in the germline V gene. The chain's CDR3 is CASSPTGRDGYTF. The CDR3 coding sequence is TGTGCCAGCAGCCCGACAGGGAGGGATGGCTACACCTTC.

J is TRBJ2-1 and V is TRBV15, with unresolved D. The CDR3 is 13 amino acids. With 4 bases removed from V and 0 bases from J, the gap between germline ends came to 4 bases. The V gene's germline CDR1 is LNHNV and CDR2 YYDKDF (reference sequence). CDR3 nucleotides: TGTGCCACCAGCACTGACTCCTACAATGAGCAGTTCTTC. This sequence encodes CATSTDSYNEQFF.

The rearrangement uses TRBV5-6 and TRBJ1-6; no clear D gene. Trimming removed 5 bases at V and 6 bases at J, with 18 bases between. This CDR3 has 16 residues. Germline V gene data show CDR1 as SGHDT and CDR2 as YYEEEE. Written as DNA, the CDR3 is TGTGCCAGCAGTTACGCCTGGCCAAGGGTTAATTCACCCCTCCACTTT. This sequence encodes CASSYAWPRVNSPLHF.

The chain has TRBV7-9 and TRBJ2-1; D remains unclear. Trimming stripped 1 base from V and 7 bases from J, with 8 bases between. CDR1 and CDR2 from the germline V gene are SEHNR and FQNEAQ (reference sequence). The CDR3 is 13 amino acids. The CDR3 nucleotides read TGTGCCAGCAGCTTAGGGGGATGGAATGAGCAGTTCTTC. Amino acids: CASSLGGWNEQFF.

This chain connects TRBV5-6 to TRBJ1-6; perhaps TRBD1 as D (6 bases). The CDR3 sequence is 15 residues long. The V and J ends lost 1 base and 9 bases respectively, with 14 bases between them. Germline-derived CDR1 and CDR2 are SGHDT and YYEEEE. CDR3: CASSLRGPVSSPLHF. CDR3 in DNA: TGTGCCAGCAGCTTGCGGGGGCCTGTCAGTTCACCCCTCCACTTT.

The chain combines TRBV11-2 with TRBJ2-5, with 10 bases aligning to TRBD2. The CDR3 contains 19 residues. From germline, CDR1 is SGHAT and CDR2 FQNNGV. Unmatched junction bases numbered 15, after V lost 1 base and J lost 4 bases. The CDR3 loop reads CASSLAVLAGAGGLETQYF. The CDR3 bases are TGTGCCAGCAGCTTAGCGGTCCTAGCGGGGGCTGGGGGACTAGAGACCCAGTACTTC.

The chain carries TRBV5-6 and TRBJ2-3, with D perhaps matching TRBD2 (6 bases). The V gene's germline CDR1 is SGHDT and CDR2 YYEEEE. V was pared by 1 base and J by 1 base, with 10 bases between. The CDR3 is 15 residues long. The CDR3: CASSLPGVGTDTQYF. The DNA of the CDR3 is TGTGCCAGCAGCTTGCCGGGAGTTGGCACAGATACGCAGTATTTT.

V is TRBV14 and J is TRBJ2-7; D is perhaps TRBD1 or TRBD2 (5 bases each). CDR1 and CDR2 from the germline V gene are SGHDN and FVKESK. The germline V and J ends were trimmed by 2 bases and 4 bases, with 30 bases remaining between them. CDR3 length: 20 amino acids. The CDR3 region is CASSQRVGTPGRSLKYEQYF. The DNA of the CDR3 is TGTGCCAGCAGCCAACGAGTGGGGACCCCCGGGCGGTCCCTTAAATACGAGCAGTACTTC.

The chain recombines TRBV4-2 with TRBJ1-5; tentatively, D is TRBD1 (6 bases). V shed 1 base and J shed 5 bases, with 15 bases lying between them. This CDR3 comprises 16 residues. Per germline, CDR1 LGHNA and CDR2 YNFKEQ. Written as DNA, the CDR3 is TGTGCCAGCAGCCAAGCGGGGGGGCAGGGCTATCAGCCCCAGCATTTT. Its protein product is CASSQAGGQGYQPQHF.

V is TRBV5-6 and J is TRBJ1-2; the match to TRBD1 covers 7 bases. The germline CDR1 and CDR2 sequences are SGHDT and YYEEEE. This CDR3 region has 14 residues. The V segment lost 4 bases and the J segment 2 bases; nucleotides outside the gene matches: 5. This CDR3 reads CASSPTQGNYGYTF. DNA of the CDR3: TGTGCCAGCAGCCCCACACAGGGGAACTATGGCTACACCTTC.

The chain combines TRBV18 with TRBJ1-2; unclear D gene. CDR1 KGHSH and CDR2 LQKENI come from the germline V gene. V was pared by 1 base and J by 7 bases, with 10 bases between. The CDR3 runs 13 residues. The chain's CDR3 is CASSPLDASGYTF. The CDR3 region has the DNA TGTGCCAGCTCACCACTCGACGCTAGTGGCTACACCTTC.

The chain recombines TRBV7-2 with TRBJ1-1; D ambiguous. With 0 bases removed from V and 0 bases from J, the gap between germline ends came to 8 bases. Per germline, CDR1 SGHTA and CDR2 FQGNSA. The CDR3 has 15 residues. The CDR3 DNA sequence: TGTGCCAGCAGCTTAGCAGTCCGATTGAACACTGAAGCTTTCTTT. Protein product: CASSLAVRLNTEAFF.

The rearrangement links TRBV7-9 to TRBJ2-5, with 11 bases fitting TRBD2. Germline V gene sequence: CDR1 SEHNR, CDR2 FQNEAQ (reference sequence). The CDR3 runs to 15 residues. J was trimmed by 7 bases and V by 4 bases; bases with no gene match: 8. CDR3 sequence: CASSSTSGAGGTQYF. The CDR3 region has the DNA TGTGCCAGCAGCTCGACTAGCGGGGCGGGAGGGACCCAGTACTTC.

This clone has just a few counts. The J gene is TRBJ1-1, the V gene TRBV25-1; D not resolved. This CDR3 is 13 amino acids long. V lost 8 bases to trimming and J lost 0 bases, with 10 bases between them. The germline gives CDR1 MGHDK, CDR2 SYGVNS. The CDR3 loop reads CASGNHLNTEAFF. The CDR3 nucleotides read TGTGCCAGCGGAAATCACTTGAACACTGAAGCTTTCTTT.

This clone was seen at least ten times. The rearrangement links TRBV6-6 to TRBJ1-2; the D is unclear. Germline-derived CDR1 and CDR2 are MNHNY and SVGAGI (reference sequence). The CDR3 length is 11 residues. The germline V and J ends were trimmed by 8 bases and 2 bases, with 6 bases remaining between them. DNA for the CDR3: TGTGCCAGCCACAGCAACTATGGCTACACCTTC. It is translated as CASHSNYGYTF.

This clone was counted only a few times. The genes are TRBV19 and TRBJ2-1; D possibly corresponds to TRBD2 (6 bases). There are 13 residues in the CDR3. The V and J ends lost 3 bases and 9 bases respectively, with 12 bases between them. Germline-derived CDR1 and CDR2 are LNHDA and SQIVND (reference sequence). The CDR3 sequence is CASSMLEGIEQFF. CDR3 coding DNA: TGTGCCAGTAGTATGTTGGAGGGAATTGAGCAGTTCTTC.

Worth noting for this clone: Additional DNA sequences in this sample encode the identical CDR3. This sequence joins TRBV9 and TRBJ2-2, with TRBD2 as a possible D gene (6 bases). V lost 0 bases to trimming and J lost 3 bases, with 9 bases between them. The germline CDR1 and CDR2 sequences are SGDLS and YYNGEE. CDR3 length equals 15 residues. The CDR3 reads CASSVEGRHTGELFF. In nucleotides, the CDR3 is TGTGCCAGCAGCGTAGAAGGGAGGCACACCGGGGAGCTGTTTTTT.

The chain employs TRBV5-4 and TRBJ2-2, with a possible D match to TRBD1 (5 bases). This CDR3 region has 15 residues. V dropped 0 bases and J dropped 0 bases, with 6 bases sitting between them. CDR1 and CDR2 from the germline V gene are SGHNT and YYREEE (reference sequence). CDR3 nucleotide sequence: TGTGCCAGCAGCTTGGGCAGGGCGAACACCGGGGAGCTGTTTTTT. Encoded protein: CASSLGRANTGELFF.

The genes are TRBV15 and TRBJ1-2, with unresolved D. This CDR3 is 14 amino acids long. Deletions cut 0 bases from V and 1 base from J, with 6 bases between. The germline CDR1 and CDR2 sequences are LNHNV and YYDKDF (reference sequence). The CDR3 protein is CATSRDRFNYGYTF. For the CDR3, the DNA is TGTGCCACCAGCAGAGACAGGTTTAACTATGGCTACACCTTC. Looking up the rest from reference TRBV15 and TRBJ1-2 gives the full variable domain: DAMVIQNPRYQVTQFGKPVTLSCSQTLNHNVMYWYQQKSSQAPKLLFHYYDKDFNNEADTPDNFQSRRPNTSFCFLDIRSPGLGDTAMYLCATSRDRFNYGYTFGSGTRLTVV.

This chain links TRBV7-9 with TRBJ1-2; no clear D. Trimming removed 2 bases at V and 4 bases at J, with 2 bases between. The CDR3 length is 11 residues. Germline V CDR1 and CDR2: SEHNR, FQNEAQ (reference sequence). The CDR3 loop is CASSLSYGYTF. The DNA of the CDR3 is TGTGCCAGCAGCTTAAGCTATGGCTACACCTTC. Using reference TRBV7-9 and TRBJ1-2 for the parts outside the CDR3, the full variable domain is DTGVSQNPRHKITKRGQNVTFRCDPISEHNRLYWYRQTLGQGPEFLTYFQNEAQLEKSRLLSDRFSAERPKGSFSTLEIQRTEQGDSAMYLCASSLSYGYTFGSGTRLTVV.

This clone appeared many times. This chain connects TRBV28 to TRBJ2-7, with 9 positions matching TRBD1. The CDR3 has 15 residues. CDR1 and CDR2 (germline): MDHEN, SYDVKM. V was clipped by 5 bases and J by 5 bases; unmatched bases: 10. The CDR3, as DNA: TGTGCCAGCAGTCTACCAGGGACAGGGTGGGACGAGCAGTACTTC. Translating gives CASSLPGTGWDEQYF.

This clone appeared a few times. The rearrangement uses TRBV19 and TRBJ1-1, with D hard to call. The CDR3 extends over 12 amino acids. Germline V gene sequence: CDR1 LNHDA, CDR2 SQIVND (reference sequence). Deletions cut 3 bases from V and 5 bases from J, with 7 bases between. CDR3 sequence: CASSMMGTEAFF. CDR3 nucleotide sequence: TGTGCCAGTAGTATGATGGGGACTGAAGCTTTCTTT.

The chain links TRBV7-9 to TRBJ2-1, with 11 bases aligning to TRBD2. Germline lookup yields CDR1 SEHNR and CDR2 FQNEAQ (reference sequence). V lost 3 bases and J lost 5; bases outside the gene matches: 9. The length of the CDR3 is 17 residues. CDR3 bases: TGTGCCAGCAGCTTCTTAGCGGGAGGGAATCGCCACAATGAGCAGTTCTTC. It encodes CASSFLAGGNRHNEQFF. Together with reference TRBV7-9 and TRBJ2-1, the CDR3 gives the full variable domain: DTGVSQNPRHKITKRGQNVTFRCDPISEHNRLYWYRQTLGQGPEFLTYFQNEAQLEKSRLLSDRFSAERPKGSFSTLEIQRTEQGDSAMYLCASSFLAGGNRHNEQFFGPGTRLTVL.